This entry is about one T cell receptor beta chain. Its antigen remains unknown. V lost 1 base and J lost 5; bases outside the gene matches: 6. Looked up from germline, CDR1 is LGHDT and CDR2 is YNNKEL (reference sequence). CDR3 length: 15 residues. The source of the sample is a study of T cell responses to AZD1222 COVID-19 vaccine. Overall study: Some second doses came at about 4 weeks and others at about 12 weeks; these were pooled. Whole-study results and caveats: Once two AZD1222 doses were given, Spike-specific TCR breadth and depth went up. Nearly half of spike-specific TCRs reportedly go after variant regions that carry no mutations.

Method: immunoSEQ multiplex PCR; TCRdb's copy keeps in-frame clones and lacks some. This table holds roughly 160,000 clones, roughly nine tenths found once. This chain links TRBV3-1 (or the pseudogene TRBV3-2) with TRBJ2-5; TRBD2 aligns across 8 bases. The origin of this receptor is an adult in good health. The starting material was peripheral blood, obtained on day 0 of AZD1222 vaccination. The CDR3 sequence: CASSQGLAGWETQYF. The CDR3 nucleotides are TGTGCCAGCAGCCAAGGGCTAGCGGGCTGGGAGACCCAGTACTTC.